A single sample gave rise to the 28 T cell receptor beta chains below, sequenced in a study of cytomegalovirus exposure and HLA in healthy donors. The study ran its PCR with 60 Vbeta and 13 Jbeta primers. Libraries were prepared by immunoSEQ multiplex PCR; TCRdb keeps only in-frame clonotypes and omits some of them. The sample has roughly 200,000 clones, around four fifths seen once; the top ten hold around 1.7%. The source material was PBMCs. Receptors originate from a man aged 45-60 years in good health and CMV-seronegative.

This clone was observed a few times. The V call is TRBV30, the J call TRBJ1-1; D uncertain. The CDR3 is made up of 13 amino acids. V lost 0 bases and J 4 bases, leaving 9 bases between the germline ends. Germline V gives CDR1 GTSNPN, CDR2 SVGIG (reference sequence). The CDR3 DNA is TGTGCCTGGAGTGTGAGCCGGGGCACTGAAGCTTTCTTT. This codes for CAWSVSRGTEAFF.

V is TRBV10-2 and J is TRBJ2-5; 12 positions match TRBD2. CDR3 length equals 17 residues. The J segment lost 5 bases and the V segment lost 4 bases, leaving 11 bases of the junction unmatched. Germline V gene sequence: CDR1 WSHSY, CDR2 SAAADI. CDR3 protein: CASSGSSGGALRETQYF. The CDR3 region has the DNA TGCGCCAGCAGTGGTTCTAGCGGGGGGGCCTTACGGGAGACCCAGTACTTC.

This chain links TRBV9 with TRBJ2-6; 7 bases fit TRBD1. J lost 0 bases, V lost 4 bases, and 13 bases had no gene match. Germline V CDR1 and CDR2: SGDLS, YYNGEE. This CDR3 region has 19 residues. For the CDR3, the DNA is TGTGCCAGCAGCCCTCGGGTAGGGGGCTCCCTCTCTGGGGCCAACGTCCTGACTTTC. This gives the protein CASSPRVGGSLSGANVLTF.

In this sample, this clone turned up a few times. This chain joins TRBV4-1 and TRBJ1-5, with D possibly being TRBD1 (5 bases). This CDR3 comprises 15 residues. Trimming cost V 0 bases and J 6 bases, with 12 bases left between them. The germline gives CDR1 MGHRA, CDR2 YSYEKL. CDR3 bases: TGCGCCAGCAGCCAAGATCGGGGGACCTCTCAGCCCCAGCATTTT. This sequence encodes CASSQDRGTSQPQHF.

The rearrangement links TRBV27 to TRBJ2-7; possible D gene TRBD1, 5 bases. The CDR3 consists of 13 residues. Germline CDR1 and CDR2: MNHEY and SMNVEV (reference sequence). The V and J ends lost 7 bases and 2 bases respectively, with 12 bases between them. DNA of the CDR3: TGTGCCAGCACCTCGACAGTAACCTACGAGCAGTACTTC. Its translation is CASTSTVTYEQYF.

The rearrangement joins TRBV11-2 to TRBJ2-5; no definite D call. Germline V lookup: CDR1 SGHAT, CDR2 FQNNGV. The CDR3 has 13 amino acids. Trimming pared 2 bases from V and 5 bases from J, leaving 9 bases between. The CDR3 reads CASSLSQSETQYF. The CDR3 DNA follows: TGTGCCAGCAGCTTAAGCCAAAGTGAGACCCAGTACTTC.

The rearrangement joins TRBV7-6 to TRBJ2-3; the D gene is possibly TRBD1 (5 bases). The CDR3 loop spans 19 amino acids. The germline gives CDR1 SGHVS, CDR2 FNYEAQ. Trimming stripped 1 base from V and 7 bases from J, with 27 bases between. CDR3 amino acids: CASSLGTTSSAARQHTQYF. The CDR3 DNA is TGTGCCAGCAGCTTAGGGACAACCTCTTCCGCAGCCCGACAACATACGCAGTATTTT.

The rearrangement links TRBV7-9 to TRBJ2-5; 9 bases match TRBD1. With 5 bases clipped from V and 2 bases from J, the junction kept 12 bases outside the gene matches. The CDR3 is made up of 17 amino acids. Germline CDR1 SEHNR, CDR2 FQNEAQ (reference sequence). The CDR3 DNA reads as TGTGCCAGCAGCCCCCCCCGGATCGGGACAGGGCAAGAGACCCAGTACTTC. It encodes CASSPPRIGTGQETQYF.

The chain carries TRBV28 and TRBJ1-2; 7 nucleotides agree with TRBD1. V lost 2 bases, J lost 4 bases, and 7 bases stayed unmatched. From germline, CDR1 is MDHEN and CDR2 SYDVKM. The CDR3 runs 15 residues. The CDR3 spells CASSLRDRLIYGYTF. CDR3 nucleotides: TGTGCCAGCAGTTTACGGGACAGACTAATCTATGGCTACACCTTC.

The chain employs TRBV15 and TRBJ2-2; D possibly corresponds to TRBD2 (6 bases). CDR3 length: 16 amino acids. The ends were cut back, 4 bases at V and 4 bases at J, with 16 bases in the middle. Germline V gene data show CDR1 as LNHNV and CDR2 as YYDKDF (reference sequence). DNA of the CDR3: TGTGCCACCAGCAAAGAGGAGGGCGCGGGCACCGGGGAGCTGTTTTTT. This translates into CATSKEEGAGTGELFF.

The CDR3 here is CASSLGQGSTGELFF. DNA for the CDR3: TGTGCCAGCAGCCTGGGACAGGGGAGCACCGGGGAGCTGTTTTTT. The chain recombines TRBV11-3 with TRBJ2-2; 10 bases agree with TRBD1. Looked up from germline, CDR1 is SGHNT and CDR2 is YENEEA. This CDR3 spans 15 amino acids. After removal of 5 bases from V and 4 bases from J, the junction contained 4 bases not matched to a gene.

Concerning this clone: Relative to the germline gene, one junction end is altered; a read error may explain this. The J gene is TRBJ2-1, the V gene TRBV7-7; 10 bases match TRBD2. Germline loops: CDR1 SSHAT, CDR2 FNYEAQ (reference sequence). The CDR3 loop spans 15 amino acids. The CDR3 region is CASSSLAGPYNEQFF. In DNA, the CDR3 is TGTGCTAGCAGCTCACTAGCGGGACCCTACAATGAGCAGTTCTTC.

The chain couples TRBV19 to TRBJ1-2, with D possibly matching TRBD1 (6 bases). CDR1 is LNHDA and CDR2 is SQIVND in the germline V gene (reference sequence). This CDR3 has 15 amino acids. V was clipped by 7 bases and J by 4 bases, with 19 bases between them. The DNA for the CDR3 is TGTGCCAGTAAAACCGGGACAAATGTGCTCTATGGCTACACCTTC. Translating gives CASKTGTNVLYGYTF.

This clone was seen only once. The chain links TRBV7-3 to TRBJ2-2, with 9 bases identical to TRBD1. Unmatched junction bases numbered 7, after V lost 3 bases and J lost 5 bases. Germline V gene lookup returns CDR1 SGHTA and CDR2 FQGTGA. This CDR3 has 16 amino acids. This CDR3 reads CASSFRDRDRTGELFF. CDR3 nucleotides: TGTGCCAGCAGCTTTAGGGACAGGGATAGGACCGGGGAGCTGTTTTTT. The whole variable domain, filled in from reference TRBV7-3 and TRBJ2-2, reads GAGVSQTPSNKVTEKGKYVELRCDPISGHTALYWYRQSLGQGPEFLIYFQGTGAADDSGLPNDRFFAVRPEGSVSTLKIQRTERGDSAVYLCASSFRDRDRTGELFFGEGSRLTVL.

The CDR3 protein is CASSVFGQGDYGYTF. The CDR3 DNA reads TGTGCCAGCAGTGTTTTCGGACAGGGTGACTATGGCTACACCTTC. The chain joins TRBV6-1 to TRBJ1-2; 8 bases are a match to TRBD1. Trimming removed 4 bases from V and 3 bases from J; junction bases left unmatched: 7. The CDR3 runs 15 residues. CDR1 MNHNS and CDR2 SASEGT come from the germline V gene.

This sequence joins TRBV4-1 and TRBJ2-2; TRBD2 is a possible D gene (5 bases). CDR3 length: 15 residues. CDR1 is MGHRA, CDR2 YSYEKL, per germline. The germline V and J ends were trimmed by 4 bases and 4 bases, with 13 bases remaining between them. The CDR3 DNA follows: TGCGCCAGCAGCCCCGGGGTGAAAGGCACCGGGGAGCTGTTTTTT. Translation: CASSPGVKGTGELFF.

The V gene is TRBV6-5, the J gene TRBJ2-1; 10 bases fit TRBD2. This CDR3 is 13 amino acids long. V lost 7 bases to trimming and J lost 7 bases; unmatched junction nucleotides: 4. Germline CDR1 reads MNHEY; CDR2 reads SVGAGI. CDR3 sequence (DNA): TGTGCCAGCAAATCTAGCGGGAGAAATGAGCAGTTCTTC. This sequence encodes CASKSSGRNEQFF.

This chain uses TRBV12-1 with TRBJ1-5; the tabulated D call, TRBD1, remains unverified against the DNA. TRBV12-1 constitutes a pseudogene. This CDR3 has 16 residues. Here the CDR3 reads CASSFGGQVANQPQHF. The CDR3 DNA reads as TGTGCCAGCAGCTTTGGTGGACAGGTCGCCAATCAGCCCCAGCATTTT.

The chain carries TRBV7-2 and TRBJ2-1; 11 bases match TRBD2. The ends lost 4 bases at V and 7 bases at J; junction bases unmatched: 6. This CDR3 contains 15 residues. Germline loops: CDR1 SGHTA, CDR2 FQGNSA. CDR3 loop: CASSSSGRRANEQFF. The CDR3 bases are TGTGCCAGCAGCTCTAGCGGGAGGAGGGCGAATGAGCAGTTCTTC.

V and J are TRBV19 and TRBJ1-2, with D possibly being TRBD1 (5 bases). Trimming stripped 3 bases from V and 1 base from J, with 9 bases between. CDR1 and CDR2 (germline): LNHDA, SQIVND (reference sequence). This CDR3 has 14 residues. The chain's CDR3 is CASSIFQGNYGYTF. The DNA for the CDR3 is TGTGCCAGTAGTATTTTCCAGGGTAACTATGGCTACACCTTC.

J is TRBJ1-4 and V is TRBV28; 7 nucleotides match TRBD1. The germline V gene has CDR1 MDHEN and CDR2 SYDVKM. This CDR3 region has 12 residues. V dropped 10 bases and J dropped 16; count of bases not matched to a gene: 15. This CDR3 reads CATRTGFESWFF. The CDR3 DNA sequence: TGTGCCACCCGGACAGGTTTCGAATCTTGGTTTTTT.

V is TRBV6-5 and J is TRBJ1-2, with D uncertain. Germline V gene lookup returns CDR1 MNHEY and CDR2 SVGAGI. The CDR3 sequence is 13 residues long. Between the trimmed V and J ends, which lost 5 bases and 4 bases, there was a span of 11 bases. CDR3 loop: CASSRGGPYGYTF. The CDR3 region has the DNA TGTGCCAGCAGTCGTGGAGGTCCCTATGGCTACACCTTC.

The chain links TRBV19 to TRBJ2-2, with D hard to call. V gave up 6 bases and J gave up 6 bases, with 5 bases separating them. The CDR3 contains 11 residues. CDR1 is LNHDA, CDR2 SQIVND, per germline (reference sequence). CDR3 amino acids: CASSHSGELFF. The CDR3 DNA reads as TGTGCCAGTAGCCATTCCGGGGAGCTGTTTTTT.

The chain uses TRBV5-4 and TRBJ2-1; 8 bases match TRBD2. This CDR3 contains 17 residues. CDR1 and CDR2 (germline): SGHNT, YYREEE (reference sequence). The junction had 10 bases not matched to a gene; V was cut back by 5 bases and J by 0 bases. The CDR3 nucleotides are TGTGCCAGCAGTCACGGAGGCGGGGGGAGCTCCTACAATGAGCAGTTCTTC. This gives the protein CASSHGGGGSSYNEQFF.

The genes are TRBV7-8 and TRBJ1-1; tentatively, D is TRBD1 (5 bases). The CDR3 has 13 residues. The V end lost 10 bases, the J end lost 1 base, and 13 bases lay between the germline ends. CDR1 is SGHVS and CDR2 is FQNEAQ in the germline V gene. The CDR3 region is CATRRGGNTEAFF. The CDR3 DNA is TGTGCCACTCGACGGGGGGGGAACACTGAAGCTTTCTTT.

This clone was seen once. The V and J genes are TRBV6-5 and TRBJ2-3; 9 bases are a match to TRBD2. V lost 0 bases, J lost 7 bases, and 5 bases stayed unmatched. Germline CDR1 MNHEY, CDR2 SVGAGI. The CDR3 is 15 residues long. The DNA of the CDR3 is TGTGCCAGCAGTTACTCTAGCGGGAGAGATAATACGCAGTATTTT. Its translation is CASSYSSGRDNTQYF.

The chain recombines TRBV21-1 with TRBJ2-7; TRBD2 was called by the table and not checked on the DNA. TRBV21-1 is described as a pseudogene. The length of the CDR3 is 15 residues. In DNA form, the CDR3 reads TGTGCCAGCAGCAAAAGGGGACTGGCAGGCTACGAGCAGTACTTC. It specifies CASSKRGLAGYEQYF.

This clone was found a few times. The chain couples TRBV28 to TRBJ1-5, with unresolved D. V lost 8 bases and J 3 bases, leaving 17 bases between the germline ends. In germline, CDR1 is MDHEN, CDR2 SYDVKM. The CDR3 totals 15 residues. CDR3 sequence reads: CASRIRPGINQPQHF. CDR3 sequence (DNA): TGTGCCAGCCGTATCCGCCCAGGAATCAATCAGCCCCAGCATTTT.